One sample yielded the 20 T cell receptor beta chains listed below, sequenced in a study of response to subunit inactivated influenza vaccine. TCRdb passed the RT-PCR reads through MiXCR, listing each CDR3 protein once. The table has 300,000 to 350,000 distinct CDR3 sequences, around 20% seen once; the top ten hold about a tenth. Sequencing used PBMCs from blood, obtained approximately 22 months after vaccination. These receptors originate from a man aged 45 to 70 who received an inactivated influenza vaccine.

V usage is TRBV5-4 and J usage is TRBJ1-1; D not certain. CDR3 length equals 16 residues. V lost 1 base and J 0 bases, leaving 13 bases between the germline ends. In germline, CDR1 is SGHNT, CDR2 YYREEE (reference sequence). CDR3 nucleotide sequence: TGTGCCAGCAGCTTGTCGGGATCGTGGATGAACACTGAAGCTTTCTTT. Translated: CASSLSGSWMNTEAFF. The variable domain in full, with the rest retrieved from reference TRBV5-4 and TRBJ1-1, is ETGVTQSPTHLIKTRGQQVTLRCSSQSGHNTVSWYQQALGQGPQFIFQYYREEENGRGNFPPRFSGLQFPNYSSELNVNALELDDSALYLCASSLSGSWMNTEAFFGQGTRLTVV.

This clonotype was observed a few times. The chain carries TRBV20-1 and TRBJ2-1; 9 nucleotides align to TRBD2. There are 14 residues in the CDR3. Trimming removed 5 bases from V and 1 base from J; junction bases left unmatched: 3. Germline V gene sequence: CDR1 DFQATT, CDR2 SNEGSKA (reference sequence). CDR3 sequence (DNA): TGCAGTGCTTTAGCGGGGGAGTCCTACAATGAGCAGTTCTTC. It specifies CSALAGESYNEQFF.

This clonotype was seen only a few times. The genes are TRBV5-4 and TRBJ2-3; TRBD2 is a possible D gene (6 bases). The CDR3 runs to 14 residues. Trimming stripped 4 bases from V and 2 bases from J, with 11 bases between. Germline V gene data show CDR1 as SGHNT and CDR2 as YYREEE (reference sequence). The CDR3: CASSRADYTDTQYF. In DNA, the CDR3 is TGTGCCAGCAGCCGGGCGGACTACACAGATACGCAGTATTTT.

This clonotype was found many times. The chain couples TRBV6-5 to TRBJ1-4; D call uncertain. The CDR3 loop spans 13 amino acids. Trimming shortened V by 3 bases and J by 7 bases, and 9 bases separated the two germline ends. CDR1 and CDR2 (germline): MNHEY, SVGAGI. The CDR3 nucleotides read TGTGCCAGCAGTTATGCGCGGGGTGAAAAACTGTTTTTT. Translating it yields CASSYARGEKLFF.

This CDR3 is CSARPPGTDNSPLHF. DNA for the CDR3: TGCAGTGCTAGACCCCCCGGGACGGATAATTCACCCCTCCACTTT. V and J are TRBV20-1 and TRBJ1-6, with D possibly TRBD1 on 5 matching bases. Germline V gene lookup returns CDR1 DFQATT and CDR2 SNEGSKA (reference sequence). Deletions cut 2 bases from V and 5 bases from J, with 13 bases between. This CDR3 contains 15 residues.

The sample holds a few counts of this clonotype. J is TRBJ1-2 and V is TRBV4-3, with 12 bases that match TRBD1. The CDR3 spans 16 residues. The trim removed 3 bases at V and 7 bases at J, leaving 9 bases unmatched. Germline lookup yields CDR1 LGHNA and CDR2 YSLEER. The CDR3 DNA is TGCGCCAGCAGCCACAGACCGGGACAGGGGGCTCGTGGCTACACCTTC. Protein product: CASSHRPGQGARGYTF.

The sample holds many counts of this clonotype. The chain carries TRBV4-3 and TRBJ1-3; maybe TRBD1 (5 bases). V was pared by 4 bases and J by 4 bases, with 11 bases between. CDR1 is LGHNA and CDR2 is YSLEER in the germline V gene. The CDR3 loop spans 14 amino acids. This CDR3 is CASSPAGGGNTIYF. DNA for the CDR3: TGCGCCAGCAGCCCCGCCGGGGGGGGAAACACCATATATTTT.

There are a few counts of this clonotype. The V and J genes are TRBV7-2 and TRBJ2-7; 7 bases are a match to TRBD1. Per the germline V gene, CDR1 is SGHTA and CDR2 is FQGNSA. V was pared by 5 bases and J by 0 bases, with 4 bases of the junction left unmatched. The CDR3 consists of 14 residues. This chain's CDR3 is CASSRTGDSYEQYF. CDR3 nucleotides: TGTGCCAGCAGCCGGACAGGCGACTCCTACGAGCAGTACTTC.

This rearrangement joins TRBV12-3 or TRBV12-4 to TRBJ1-2; 9 bases match TRBD1. The CDR3 covers 15 residues. With V trimmed by 4 bases and J by 2 bases, 5 bases remained unmatched. This CDR3 reads CASSSTGGRNYGYTF. CDR3 coding DNA: TGTGCCAGCAGTTCGACAGGGGGGAGGAACTATGGCTACACCTTC.

This clonotype was observed a few times. The genes are TRBV9 and TRBJ2-7, with 7 positions matching TRBD2. The V gene end was trimmed by 4 bases and the J gene end by 3 bases; junction bases not matched to a gene: 13. Germline V gene sequence: CDR1 SGDLS, CDR2 YYNGEE. CDR3 length: 16 residues. This CDR3 reads CASSQGAAGALYEQYF. CDR3 nucleotide sequence: TGTGCCAGCAGCCAAGGCGCCGCGGGAGCCCTCTACGAGCAGTACTTC.

This clonotype was seen only a few times. The rearrangement links TRBV5-1 to TRBJ2-1, with 9 bases aligning to TRBD1. The CDR3 runs 15 residues. The trim removed 5 bases at V and 4 bases at J, leaving 7 bases unmatched. Germline V gene data show CDR1 as SGHRS and CDR2 as YFSETQ. The CDR3 sequence is CASRRTGTGYNEQFF. CDR3 DNA sequence: TGCGCCAGCAGACGTACCGGGACAGGGTACAATGAGCAGTTCTTC.

The chain joins TRBV5-6 to TRBJ2-4, with TRBD1 identical over 7 bases. This CDR3 comprises 13 residues. Germline lookup yields CDR1 SGHDT and CDR2 YYEEEE. The ends lost 2 bases at V and 10 bases at J; junction bases unmatched: 6. The CDR3 coding sequence is TGTGCCAGCAGCTTCGGGCAGACAGGGATTCAGTACTTC. As protein: CASSFGQTGIQYF.

The V call is TRBV7-2, the J call TRBJ2-1; 13 nucleotides agree with TRBD2. CDR1 is SGHTA and CDR2 is FQGNSA in the germline V gene. The V segment lost 6 bases and the J segment 4 bases; nucleotides outside the gene matches: 6. The CDR3 has 16 residues. Here the CDR3 reads CASSSLLAGGYNEQFF. The CDR3 DNA reads TGTGCCAGCAGTTCATTACTAGCGGGAGGGTACAATGAGCAGTTCTTC. Full variable domain (rest looked up from reference TRBV7-2 and TRBJ2-1): GAGVSQSPSNKVTEKGKDVELRCDPISGHTALYWYRQSLGQGLEFLIYFQGNSAPDKSGLPSDRFSAERTGGSVSTLTIQRTQQEDSAVYLCASSSLLAGGYNEQFFGPGTRLTVL.

The chain couples TRBV3-1 to TRBJ2-3; 9 bases match TRBD2. Trimming at V came to 1 base and at J to 0 bases, leaving 8 bases not matched to a gene. Germline V CDR1 and CDR2: LGHDT, YNNKEL (reference sequence). The CDR3 sequence is 18 residues long. The CDR3 DNA sequence: TGTGCCAGCAGCCAAGGTTTAAGCGGGAGGTCTAGCACAGATACGCAGTATTTT. It is translated as CASSQGLSGRSSTDTQYF.

The table lists this clonotype with a count of one. V usage is TRBV9 and J usage is TRBJ2-5, with D perhaps assigned TRBD1 or TRBD2 (5 bases each). This CDR3 is 14 amino acids long. Trimming took 3 bases from V and 5 from J, leaving 14 bases between them. The germline gives CDR1 SGDLS, CDR2 YYNGEE. The CDR3 bases are TGTGCCAGCAGCGAGACAGAGTGGGGGGAGACCCAGTACTTC. It translates to CASSETEWGETQYF. Drawing the rest from reference TRBV9 and TRBJ2-5, the complete variable domain is DSGVTQTPKHLITATGQRVTLRCSPRSGDLSVYWYQQSLDQGLQFLIQYYNGEERAKGNILERFSAQQFPDLHSELNLSSLELGDSALYFCASSETEWGETQYFGPGTRLLVL.

The J gene is TRBJ2-2, the V gene TRBV29-1, with 9 bases that match TRBD1. CDR3 length: 12 residues. After removal of 6 bases from V and 5 bases from J, the junction contained 1 base not matched to a gene. Germline CDR1 is SQVTM and CDR2 is ANQGSEA. The CDR3 DNA reads as TGCAGCGTGGACAGGGGTACCGGGGAGCTGTTTTTT. Translating it yields CSVDRGTGELFF.

This clonotype turned up a few times. The chain is built from TRBV3-1 and TRBJ2-5, with 12 bases fitting TRBD2. The V segment lost 4 bases and the J segment 1 base; nucleotides outside the gene matches: 4. The CDR3 totals 16 residues. The germline V gene has CDR1 LGHDT and CDR2 YNNKEL (reference sequence). The CDR3 nucleotides are TGTGCCAGCAGCCCCCCGGGACTAGCGGGCCAAGAGACCCAGTACTTC. Amino acids: CASSPPGLAGQETQYF.

The genes are TRBV7-9 and TRBJ2-3; 8 bases are a match to TRBD1. Per the germline V gene, CDR1 is SEHNR and CDR2 is FQNEAQ (reference sequence). There are 17 residues in the CDR3. The trim removed 3 bases at V and 0 bases at J, leaving 8 bases unmatched. CDR3 protein: CASSFLPGGGSTDTQYF. The CDR3 DNA reads TGTGCCAGCAGCTTCCTCCCAGGGGGCGGGAGCACAGATACGCAGTATTTT.

This clonotype was recorded a few times. A read error may produce the germline difference seen at one junction end. The V and J genes are TRBV3-1 and TRBJ1-3, with a tentative D call TRBD1 (5 bases). The CDR3 extends over 15 amino acids. The germline V gene encodes CDR1 LGHDT and CDR2 YNNKEL (reference sequence). The CDR3 sequence is CASSADGASGNAIYF. Written as DNA, the CDR3 is TGTGCCAGCTCTGCGGACGGGGCCTCTGGAAACGCCATATATTTT. Full variable domain (rest looked up from reference TRBV3-1 and TRBJ1-3): DTAVSQTPKYLVTQMGNDKSIKCEQNLGHDTMYWYKQDSKKFLKIMFSYNNKELIINETVPNRFSPKSPDKAHLNLHINSLELGDSAVYFCASSADGASGNAIYFGEGSWLTVV.

The chain carries TRBV14 and TRBJ2-5, with TRBD2 matching 8 bases. Germline V gene data show CDR1 as SGHDN and CDR2 as FVKESK. V lost 4 bases and J lost 5; bases outside the gene matches: 3. CDR3 length: 13 amino acids. The chain's CDR3 is CASSRGLVETQYF. The CDR3 DNA reads as TGTGCCAGCAGCCGGGGACTAGTGGAGACCCAGTACTTC. Looking up the rest from reference TRBV14 and TRBJ2-5 gives the full variable domain: EAGVTQFPSHSVIEKGQTVTLRCDPISGHDNLYWYRRVMGKEIKFLLHFVKESKQDESGMPNNRFLAERTGGTYSTLKVQPAELEDSGVYFCASSRGLVETQYFGPGTRLLVL.